This T cell receptor (beta chain) was obtained from a study of T-cell memory formation after mild COVID-19 (dated by TCRdb to about 2021). For the wider study: TCR sequence clusters from the two donors were largely donor specific. T-cell clones expanding and contracting after mild COVID-19 in two donors were tracked by longitudinal TCRalpha and TCRbeta repertoire sequencing. Two young, previously healthy adult volunteers, one female and one male, were included in the cohort.

To note about this clonotype: Its specific antigen is unknown. It has no much larger one-base neighbor in the sample; base qualities were not kept.

PBMCs were isolated by Ficoll-Paque density gradient centrifugation. Sequencing relied on an Illumina NovaSeq 6000. cDNA libraries for TCRalpha and TCRbeta were prepared by 5'RACE using constant-segment primers, with sample barcodes and unique molecular identifiers added. RNA was extracted from every sample with Trizol reagent. Library amplification was performed in two PCR steps, and a second sample barcode and Illumina TruSeq adapters were introduced in the second step. Sequencing of the libraries was done on an Illumina NovaSeq, producing 2 x 150 bp paired-end reads. The published analysis was carried out like this. With migec v1.2.7, reads were demultiplexed and then collapsed into UMI-guided consensus sequences. Using mixcr v2.1.11, UMI consensuses were aligned to TRA and TRB V and J templates and then assembled into clonotypes. A clonotype was counted as expanded or contracted only when both edgeR and NoisET called the clonotype significant, with the noise models trained on biological replicates. For edgeR calls, a false discovery rate-adjusted p below 0.01 and a log2 fold-change threshold of 1 were applied. PCA with hierarchical clustering of max-normalized trajectories of the 1000 most abundant clonotypes was used as exploratory dynamics analysis. Each responding clone was given a CD4 or CD8 phenotype based on the CD4+ and CD8+ repertoires, which had been sequenced separately. TCRdb itself trimmed the public reads at Q25 with fastp, ran MiXCR and retained productive beta chains. Every distinct CDR3 protein forms one entry, paired with its most common genes and DNA. It is TCRdb's table, rather than the study itself, that gives the V and J calls and clone size. The sample includes around 340,000 distinct CDR3 sequences, with around 21% observed a single time. The ten most abundant clones make up around 13% of the sample.

Study-level results and caveats: Contracting CD4+ clones appeared mostly in the CM and EM memory subsets, whereas CD8+ clones were enriched in EMRA. The detection of some responding clones in pre-infection memory suggests that pre-existing cross-reactive memory T cells joined the SARS-CoV-2 response. Only a couple of mild cases were covered in the study, and larger cohorts including severe cases with pre-infection samples were considered necessary. SARS-CoV-2 specificity of the second-wave clones peaking on day 37 was not confirmed. Balanced CD4/CD8 phenotypes were observed for clones contracting from day 15 to 85, whereas a bias towards CD4+ was observed for a second wave of clones expanding from day 15 to 37.

Material: PBMCs or a T cell subset sorted from them (not recorded which). This receptor was identified in an adult woman who had mild COVID-19 (a few samples of this study predate the infection). The sample titles of this study are shuffled in the database, so cell type and time point are left out; the donor was told from shared clones.

CDR3 loop: CASREQGGGGYTF. The DNA sequence is given as TGTGCCAGCAGGGAGCAGGGTGGAGGTGGCTACACCTTC. The chain links TRBV6-5 with TRBJ1-2; TRBD1 is perhaps the D gene, given 5 matching bases. CDR1 and CDR2, looked up from the germline V gene, are MNHEY and SVGAGI. V is pared back by 6 bases and J by 7 bases, with 15 bases lying between the germline termini. Reading from cysteine to phenylalanine, the CDR3 counts 13 amino acids. Of all the DNA, just the CDR3 is kept, 39 bases in frame from base 1.